This TCR beta chain derives from a study of beta chain features in type 1 diabetes. Sequenced material consisted of expressed TCRB transcripts (all of the isolated RNA was reverse transcribed). Method: immunoSEQ multiplex PCR; TCRdb's copy keeps in-frame clones and lacks some. Seen here are around 300,000 clones, around 7.8% observed once, and the top ten hold roughly 1%. This clone has just a few counts. Trimming removed 4 bases from V and 4 bases from J; junction bases left unmatched: 14. The CDR3 is 18 amino acids. The germline V gene has CDR1 SGHRS and CDR2 YFSETQ. Sequencing was done on a sample of central memory CD4+ T cells from blood. The chain uses TRBV5-1 and TRBJ2-5; 12 nucleotides match TRBD1. This TCR came from a woman under 30 in good health. CDR3 amino acids: CASSHVGTGGPAGETQYF. Written as DNA, the CDR3 is TGCGCCAGCAGCCACGTTGGGACAGGGGGCCCCGCGGGAGAGACCCAGTACTTC.